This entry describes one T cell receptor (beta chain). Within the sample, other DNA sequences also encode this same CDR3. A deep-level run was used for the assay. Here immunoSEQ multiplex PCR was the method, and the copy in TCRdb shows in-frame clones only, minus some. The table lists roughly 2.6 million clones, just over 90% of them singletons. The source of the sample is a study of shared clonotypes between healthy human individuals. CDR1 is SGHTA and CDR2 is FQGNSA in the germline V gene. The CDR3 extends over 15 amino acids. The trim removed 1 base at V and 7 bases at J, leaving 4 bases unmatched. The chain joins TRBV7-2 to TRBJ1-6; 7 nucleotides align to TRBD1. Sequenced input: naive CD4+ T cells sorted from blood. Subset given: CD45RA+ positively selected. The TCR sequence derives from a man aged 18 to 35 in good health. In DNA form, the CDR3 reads TGTGCCAGCAGCTTAGGCAGGGGGTGGAATTCACCCCTCCACTTT. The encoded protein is CASSLGRGWNSPLHF.